This T cell receptor (beta chain) appears in the sequencing data of a study of regulatory T cells in long-lasting Graves disease. Combining iRepertoire HTBI primers with Arm-PCR of CDR3 regions, the authors built TCR beta libraries. TCRdb independently ran MiXCR on the multiplex PCR reads; one entry per CDR3 protein. The sample lists around 450,000 distinct CDR3 sequences, 15% occurring once. Trimming took 0 bases from V and 0 from J; bases not matched to a gene: 4. This CDR3 has 18 amino acids. Per the germline V gene, CDR1 is SGDLS and CDR2 is YYNGEE. Time point of the sample: newly diagnosed GD, antithyroid drugs for less than 3 months. After RNA was extracted from PBMCs, the TCR library was made from it. This clonotype was counted many times. These data were also filed under a second study, of T cells in Graves' hyperthyroidism and ophthalmopathy.

This clonotype was obtained from a woman in her 30s with Graves disease. The genes are TRBV9 and TRBJ2-5; 14 bases are shared with TRBD2. This specimen was peripheral blood mononuclear cells (PBMCs), taken at new diagnosis, from a patient treated with antithyroid drugs. CDR3 coding DNA: TGTGCCAGCAGCGTAGGGACTAGCGGGAGGACGTACCAAGAGACCCAGTACTTC. Its translation is CASSVGTSGRTYQETQYF. Supplemented by reference TRBV9 and TRBJ2-5, the full variable domain reads DSGVTQTPKHLITATGQRVTLRCSPRSGDLSVYWYQQSLDQGLQFLIQYYNGEERAKGNILERFSAQQFPDLHSELNLSSLELGDSALYFCASSVGTSGRTYQETQYFGPGTRLLVL.